This entry lists 10 T cell receptor beta chains sequenced from one sample in a study of CD8+CD57+ T cells in acquired aplastic anemia. According to the study, genomic DNA was the template for TCR beta VDJ and CDR3 profiling. TCRdb re-called the reads through MiXCR, storing one row per CDR3 protein. The sample holds around 130,000 distinct CDR3 sequences, around 50% seen once. The specimen sequenced was sorted CD4+, CD8+, or CD8+CD57+ T cells (not recorded which) from PBMCs. The receptors come from a human donor in good health, serving as a control.

V and J are TRBV19 and TRBJ1-1; D is undetermined. V lost 5 bases and J 8 bases, leaving 18 bases between the germline ends. CDR3 length: 14 residues. In germline, CDR1 is LNHDA, CDR2 SQIVND (reference sequence). The CDR3 DNA sequence: TGTGCCAGTAGTCCCGTGGTGGGTATCTCGGAAGCTTTCTTT. Its translation is CASSPVVGISEAFF.

This clonotype was found many times. The chain employs TRBV20-1 and TRBJ2-2, with D possibly TRBD2 on 7 matching bases. V was pared by 2 bases and J by 6 bases, with 16 bases between. The CDR3 has 15 residues. From germline, CDR1 is DFQATT and CDR2 SNEGSKA (reference sequence). The CDR3 loop reads CSARQQGGGAGELFF. The CDR3 DNA reads TGCAGTGCTAGACAACAGGGAGGGGGTGCCGGGGAGCTGTTTTTT.

This clonotype has a handful of counts. The V call is TRBV24-1, the J call TRBJ1-2, with unresolved D. The ends were cut back, 4 bases at V and 7 bases at J, with 12 bases in the middle. Germline V lookup: CDR1 KGHDR, CDR2 SFDVKD. The CDR3 has 13 residues. Here the CDR3 reads CATSDLDRGGYTF. DNA for the CDR3: TGTGCCACCAGTGACCTTGACCGGGGTGGCTACACCTTC.

This chain connects TRBV10-3 to TRBJ2-1; 9 bases map to TRBD2. The CDR3 consists of 15 residues. J was trimmed by 3 bases and V by 4 bases; bases with no gene match: 4. CDR1 and CDR2 (germline): ENHRY, SYGVKD. The CDR3 is CAISVGRGGYNEQFF. The DNA of the CDR3 is TGTGCCATCAGTGTTGGGCGGGGGGGCTACAATGAGCAGTTCTTC.

The sample holds many counts of this clonotype. The chain carries TRBV11-3 and TRBJ2-7; D possibly corresponds to TRBD2 (6 bases). The CDR3 is made up of 14 amino acids. With 8 bases removed from V and 5 bases from J, the gap between germline ends came to 19 bases. The germline gives CDR1 SGHNT, CDR2 YENEEA. The CDR3 spells CASGRDRRRDEQYF. The CDR3 bases are TGTGCCAGCGGACGGGACCGCCGGAGGGACGAGCAGTACTTC.

DNA of the CDR3: TGTGCCAGCAGCTTAGCGCGGGGCTACGAGCAGTACTTC. This sequence encodes CASSLARGYEQYF. V gene TRBV7-9 combines with J gene TRBJ2-7; D perhaps matches TRBD2 (6 bases). CDR3 length: 13 residues. With 0 bases removed from V and 3 bases from J, the gap between germline ends came to 6 bases. The germline CDR1 and CDR2 sequences are SEHNR and FQNEAQ (reference sequence).

J is TRBJ2-6 and V is TRBV5-1; D is possibly TRBD1 or TRBD2 (6 bases each). The CDR3 contains 14 residues. With 4 bases removed from V and 11 bases from J, the gap between germline ends came to 16 bases. CDR1 and CDR2 (germline): SGHRS, YFSETQ. The CDR3 coding sequence is TGCGCCAGCAGCCGGAGGGGGGCATCGGACGTCCTGACTTTC. Translation gives CASSRRGASDVLTF.

This clonotype was counted many times. The chain has TRBV9 and TRBJ2-2; D is possibly TRBD2 (6 bases). The V gene lost 2 bases and the J gene lost 3 bases, with 8 bases spanning the gap. The CDR3 spans 14 residues. The V gene's germline CDR1 is SGDLS and CDR2 YYNGEE. The CDR3 coding sequence is TGTGCCAGCAGCGTTGGGGGGTACACCGGGGAGCTGTTTTTT. This gives the protein CASSVGGYTGELFF.

The chain links TRBV20-1 to TRBJ2-7; D perhaps matches TRBD2 (5 bases). The CDR3 runs 13 residues. Germline V CDR1 and CDR2: DFQATT, SNEGSKA (reference sequence). The ends were cut back, 6 bases at V and 3 bases at J, with 15 bases in the middle. In DNA form, the CDR3 reads TGCAGTGCCACTGGGAGTGGTTACTACGAGCAGTACTTC. Translated: CSATGSGYYEQYF.

In DNA, the CDR3 is TGCAGTGCTAGTTCGATTTTGGAGCGTACCACAGATACGCAGTATTTT. It encodes CSASSILERTTDTQYF. The V and J genes are TRBV20-1 and TRBJ2-3; D not resolved. Looked up from germline, CDR1 is DFQATT and CDR2 is SNEGSKA (reference sequence). The CDR3 runs to 16 residues. Trimming took 3 bases from V and 2 from J, leaving 18 bases between them.